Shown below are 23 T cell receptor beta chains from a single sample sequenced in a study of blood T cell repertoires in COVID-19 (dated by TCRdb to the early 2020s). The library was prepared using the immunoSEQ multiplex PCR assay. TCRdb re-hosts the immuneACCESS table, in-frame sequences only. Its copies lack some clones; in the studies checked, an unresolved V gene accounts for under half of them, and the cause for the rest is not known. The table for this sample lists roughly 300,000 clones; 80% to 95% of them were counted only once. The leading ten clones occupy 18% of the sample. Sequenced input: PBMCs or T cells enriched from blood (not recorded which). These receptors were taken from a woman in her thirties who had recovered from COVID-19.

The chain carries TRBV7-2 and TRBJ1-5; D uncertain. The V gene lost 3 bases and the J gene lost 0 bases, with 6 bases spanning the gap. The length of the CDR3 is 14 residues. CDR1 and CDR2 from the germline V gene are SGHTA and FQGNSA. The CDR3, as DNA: TGTGCCAGCAGCTTGCGGGATAGCAATCAGCCCCAGCATTTT. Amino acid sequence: CASSLRDSNQPQHF. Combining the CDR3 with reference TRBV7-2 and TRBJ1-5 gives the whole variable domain GAGVSQSPSNKVTEKGKDVELRCDPISGHTALYWYRQSLGQGLEFLIYFQGNSAPDKSGLPSDRFSAERTGGSVSTLTIQRTQQEDSAVYLCASSLRDSNQPQHFGDGTRLSIL.

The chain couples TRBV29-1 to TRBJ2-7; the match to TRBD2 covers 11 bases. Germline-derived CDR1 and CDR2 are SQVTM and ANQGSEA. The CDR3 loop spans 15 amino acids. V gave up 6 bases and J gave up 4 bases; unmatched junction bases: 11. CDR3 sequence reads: CSVAPRLAGQYEQYF. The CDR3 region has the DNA TGCAGCGTGGCCCCTAGACTAGCGGGACAATACGAGCAGTACTTC.

This CDR3 reads CASSTQGSQPQHF. The CDR3 DNA follows: TGTGCCAGCAGTACACAGGGTAGTCAGCCCCAGCATTTT. The V gene is TRBV7-2, the J gene TRBJ1-5, with D perhaps matching TRBD1 (6 bases). V lost 6 bases and J 6 bases, leaving 12 bases between the germline ends. This CDR3 comprises 13 residues. Germline loops: CDR1 SGHTA, CDR2 FQGNSA.

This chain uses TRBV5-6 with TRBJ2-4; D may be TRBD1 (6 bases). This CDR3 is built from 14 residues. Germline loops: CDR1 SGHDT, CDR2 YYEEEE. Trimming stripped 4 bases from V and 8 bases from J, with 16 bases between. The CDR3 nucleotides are TGTGCCAGCAGCCGCTCAGGGGTGAATTACATTCAGTACTTC. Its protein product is CASSRSGVNYIQYF. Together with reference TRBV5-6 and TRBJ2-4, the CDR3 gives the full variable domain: DAGVTQSPTHLIKTRGQQVTLRCSPKSGHDTVSWYQQALGQGPQFIFQYYEEEERQRGNFPDRFSGHQFPNYSSELNVNALLLGDSALYLCASSRSGVNYIQYFGAGTRLSVL.

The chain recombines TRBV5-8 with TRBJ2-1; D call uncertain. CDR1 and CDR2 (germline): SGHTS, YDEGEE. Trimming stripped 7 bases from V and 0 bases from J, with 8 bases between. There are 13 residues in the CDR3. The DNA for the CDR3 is TGTGCCAGCCGAGCTTCCTCCTACAATGAGCAGTTCTTC. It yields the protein CASRASSYNEQFF.

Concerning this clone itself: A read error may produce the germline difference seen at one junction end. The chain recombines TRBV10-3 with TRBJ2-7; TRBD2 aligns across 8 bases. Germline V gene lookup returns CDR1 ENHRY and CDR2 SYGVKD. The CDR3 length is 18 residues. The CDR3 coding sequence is TGTGCCACCAGTCGGGGCGCAGGGTCTAGCGGGTCTAATTACGAGCAGTACTTC. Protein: CATSRGAGSSGSNYEQYF.

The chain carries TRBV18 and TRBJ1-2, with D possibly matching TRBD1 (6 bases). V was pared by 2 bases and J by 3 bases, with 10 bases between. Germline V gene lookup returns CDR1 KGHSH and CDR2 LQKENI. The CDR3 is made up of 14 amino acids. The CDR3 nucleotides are TGTGCCAGCTCACCAGGTGCAGGGGACTATGGCTACACCTTC. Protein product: CASSPGAGDYGYTF.

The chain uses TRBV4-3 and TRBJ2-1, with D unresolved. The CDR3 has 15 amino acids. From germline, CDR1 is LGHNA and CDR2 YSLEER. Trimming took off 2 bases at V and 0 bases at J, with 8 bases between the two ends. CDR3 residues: CASSQLLSSYNEQFF. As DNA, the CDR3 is TGCGCCAGCAGCCAATTACTAAGCTCCTACAATGAGCAGTTCTTC.

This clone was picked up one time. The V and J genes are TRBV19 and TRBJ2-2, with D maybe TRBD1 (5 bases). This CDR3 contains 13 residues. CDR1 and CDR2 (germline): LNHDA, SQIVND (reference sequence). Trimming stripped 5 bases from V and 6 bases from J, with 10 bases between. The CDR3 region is CASSVQVPGELFF. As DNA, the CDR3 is TGTGCCAGTAGTGTACAGGTCCCCGGGGAGCTGTTTTTT.

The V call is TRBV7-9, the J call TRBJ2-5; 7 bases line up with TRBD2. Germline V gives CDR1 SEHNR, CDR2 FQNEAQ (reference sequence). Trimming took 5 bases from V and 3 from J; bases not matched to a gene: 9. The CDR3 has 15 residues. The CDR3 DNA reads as TGTGCCAGCAGCCCGGAGACTGGGAGGGAAGAGACCCAGTACTTC. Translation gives CASSPETGREETQYF.

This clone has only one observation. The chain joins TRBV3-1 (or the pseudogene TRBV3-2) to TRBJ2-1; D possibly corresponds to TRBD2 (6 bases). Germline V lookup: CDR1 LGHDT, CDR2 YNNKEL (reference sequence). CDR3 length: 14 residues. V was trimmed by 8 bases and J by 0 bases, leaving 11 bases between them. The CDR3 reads CASSDGSSYNEQFF. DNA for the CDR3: TGTGCCAGCTCCGACGGGAGCTCCTACAATGAGCAGTTCTTC.

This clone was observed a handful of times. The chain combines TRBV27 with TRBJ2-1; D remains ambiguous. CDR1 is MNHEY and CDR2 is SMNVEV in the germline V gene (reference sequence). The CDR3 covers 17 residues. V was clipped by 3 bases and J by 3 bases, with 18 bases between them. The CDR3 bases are TGTGCCAGCAGTTTTCGGATGTCGGCGGTTGTCTACAATGAGCAGTTCTTC. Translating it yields CASSFRMSAVVYNEQFF.

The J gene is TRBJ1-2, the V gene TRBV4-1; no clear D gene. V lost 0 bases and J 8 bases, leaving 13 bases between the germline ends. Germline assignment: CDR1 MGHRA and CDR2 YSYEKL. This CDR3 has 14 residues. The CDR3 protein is CASSQDRGQLGYTF. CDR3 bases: TGCGCCAGCAGCCAAGATCGTGGGCAGTTGGGCTACACCTTC.

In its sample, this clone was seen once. DNA for the CDR3: TGTGCCAGCTCATCTGAGAGAGGCAATCAGCCCCAGCATTTT. It is translated as CASSSERGNQPQHF. This chain links TRBV18 with TRBJ1-5; D uncertain. Looked up from germline, CDR1 is KGHSH and CDR2 is LQKENI. Deletions cut 5 bases from V and 2 bases from J, with 10 bases between. The length of the CDR3 is 14 residues.

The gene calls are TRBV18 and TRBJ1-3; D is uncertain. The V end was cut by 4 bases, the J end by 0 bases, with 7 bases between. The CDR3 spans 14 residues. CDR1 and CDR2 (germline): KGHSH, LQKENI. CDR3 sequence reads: CASSLLNSGNTIYF. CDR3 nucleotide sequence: TGTGCCAGCTCACTACTGAACTCTGGAAACACCATATATTTT.

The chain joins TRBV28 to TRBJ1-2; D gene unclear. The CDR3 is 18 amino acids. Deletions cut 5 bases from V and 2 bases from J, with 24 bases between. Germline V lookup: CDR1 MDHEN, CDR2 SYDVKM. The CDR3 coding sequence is TGTGCCAGCAGTACCCCAGGCCCGTCACGAAGCTTAAACTATGGCTACACCTTC. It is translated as CASSTPGPSRSLNYGYTF.

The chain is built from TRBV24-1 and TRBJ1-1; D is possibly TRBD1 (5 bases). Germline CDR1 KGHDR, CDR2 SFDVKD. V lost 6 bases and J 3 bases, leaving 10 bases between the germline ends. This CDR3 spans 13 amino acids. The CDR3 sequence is CATSRVGDTEAFF. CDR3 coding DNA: TGTGCCACCAGTCGAGTAGGGGACACTGAAGCTTTCTTT.

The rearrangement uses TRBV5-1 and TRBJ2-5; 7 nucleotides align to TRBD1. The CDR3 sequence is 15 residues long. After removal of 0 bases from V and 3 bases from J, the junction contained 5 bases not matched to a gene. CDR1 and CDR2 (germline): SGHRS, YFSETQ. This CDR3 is CASSLVTGTEETQYF. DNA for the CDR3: TGCGCCAGCAGCTTGGTTACCGGGACAGAAGAGACCCAGTACTTC.

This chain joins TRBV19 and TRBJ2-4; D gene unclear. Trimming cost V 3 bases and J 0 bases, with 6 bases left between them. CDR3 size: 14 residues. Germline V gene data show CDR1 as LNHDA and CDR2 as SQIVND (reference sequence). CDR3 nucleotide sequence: TGTGCCAGTAGTATCCCGGTAGCCAAAAACATTCAGTACTTC. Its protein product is CASSIPVAKNIQYF.

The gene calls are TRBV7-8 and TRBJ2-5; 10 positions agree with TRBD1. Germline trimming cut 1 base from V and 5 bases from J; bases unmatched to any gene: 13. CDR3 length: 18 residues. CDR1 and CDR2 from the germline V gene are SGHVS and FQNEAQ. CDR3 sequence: CASSLVGTGDPMGETQYF. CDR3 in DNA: TGTGCCAGCAGCTTAGTCGGGACAGGGGATCCCATGGGGGAGACCCAGTACTTC.

CDR3 protein: CASSPTISGANVLTF. CDR3 sequence (DNA): TGTGCCAGCAGTCCTACCATTTCTGGGGCCAACGTCCTGACTTTC. The gene calls are TRBV6-9 and TRBJ2-6, with D unresolved. Trimming left V 5 bases short and J 1 base short, with 9 bases between. Germline V CDR1 and CDR2: MNHGY, SVAAGI. The CDR3 spans 15 residues.

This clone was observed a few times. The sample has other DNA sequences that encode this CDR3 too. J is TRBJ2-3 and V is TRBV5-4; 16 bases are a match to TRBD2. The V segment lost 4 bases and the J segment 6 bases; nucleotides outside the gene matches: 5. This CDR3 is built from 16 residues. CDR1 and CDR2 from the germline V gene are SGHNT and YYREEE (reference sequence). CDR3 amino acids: CASSPGLAGGRDTQYF. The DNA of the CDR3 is TGTGCCAGCAGCCCGGGACTAGCGGGAGGGCGGGATACGCAGTATTTT.

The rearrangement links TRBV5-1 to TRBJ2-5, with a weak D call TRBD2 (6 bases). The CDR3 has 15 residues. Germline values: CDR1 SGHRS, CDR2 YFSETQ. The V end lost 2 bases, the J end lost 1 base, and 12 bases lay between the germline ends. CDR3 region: CASSFGGASQETQYF. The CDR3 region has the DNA TGCGCCAGCAGCTTCGGAGGGGCCAGCCAAGAGACCCAGTACTTC.